These 4 T cell receptor beta chains came from one sample sequenced in a study of T cell responses to AZD1222 COVID-19 vaccine. Data came from immunoSEQ multiplex PCR; TCRdb stores just in-frame clones and leaves some out. Among 100,000 to 150,000 clones, about 86% were seen once, and the ten largest hold approximately 15%. The sequenced sample was peripheral blood, obtained 28 days after the second AZD1222 dose. Receptors originate from an adult who received the AZD1222 COVID-19 vaccine.

The chain employs TRBV6-2 or TRBV6-3 and TRBJ2-5, with D perhaps TRBD1 (5 bases). The ends were cut back, 5 bases at V and 7 bases at J, with 11 bases in the middle. This CDR3 is built from 12 residues. Germline CDR1 is MNHEY and CDR2 is SVGEGT. The CDR3, as DNA: TGTGCCAGCAGTAGGGGCCACGGGACCCAGTACTTC. Translating it yields CASSRGHGTQYF.

This clone appeared a single time. This chain links TRBV10-3 with TRBJ2-2; unclear D gene. Germline V CDR1 and CDR2: ENHRY, SYGVKD. The ends were cut back, 3 bases at V and 8 bases at J, with 7 bases in the middle. The CDR3 length is 12 residues. For the CDR3, the DNA is TGTGCCATCAGTGATGCCCGAGGGGAGCTGTTTTTT. Translation: CAISDARGELFF.

The chain joins TRBV4-1 to TRBJ2-5; 8 bases are shared with TRBD2. CDR3 length: 14 residues. Germline assignment: CDR1 MGHRA and CDR2 YSYEKL. V dropped 1 base and J dropped 5; count of bases not matched to a gene: 3. The CDR3 DNA is TGCGCCAGCAGCCAAGGGACTAGCTCGGAGACCCAGTACTTC. Amino acids: CASSQGTSSETQYF.

The V and J genes are TRBV30 and TRBJ1-4; no firm D call. Germline values: CDR1 GTSNPN, CDR2 SVGIG (reference sequence). V lost 0 bases and J 3 bases, leaving 11 bases between the germline ends. This CDR3 has 15 residues. The CDR3 sequence is CAWSVSGAANEKLFF. The DNA of the CDR3 is TGTGCCTGGAGTGTATCGGGCGCAGCTAATGAAAAACTGTTTTTT. The variable domain in full, with the rest retrieved from reference TRBV30 and TRBJ1-4, is SQTIHQWPATLVQPVGSPLSLECTVEGTSNPNLYWYRQAAGRGLQLLFYSVGIGQISSEVPQNLSASRPQDRQFILSSKKLLLSDSGFYLCAWSVSGAANEKLFFGSGTQLSVL.